The entry that follows covers one T cell receptor (beta chain) sequence. Per the original data handling: Quantification of nucleated cells was approximated via reference gene primer amplification. Using immunoSEQ multiplex PCR, the repertoire was profiled, and TCRdb retains in-frame clones only, with some absent. V and J calls plus clone size are reproduced from that table; the DNA served to infer D and trimming. The sample shows just over 150,000 clones, around 92% of them seen only once. The CDR3 has 16 amino acids. With 4 bases removed from V and 0 bases from J, the gap between germline ends came to 13 bases. In germline, CDR1 is LGHNA, CDR2 YNFKEQ. This record comes from a study of blood T cell repertoires in COVID-19. Overall study context: Material from acute and convalescent COVID-19 was sourced from the United States, Italy and Spain. Sources were T cells, B-cell-depleted T cells, or PBMCs; the material itself was cDNA or gDNA.

Patients at the Seattle site were enrolled during active infection and followed longitudinally. V gene TRBV4-2 combines with J gene TRBJ2-1, with D possibly matching TRBD2 (6 bases). The sequence was obtained from a man aged 30-40 years with COVID-19, enrolled during active disease. The sample taken for sequencing was peripheral blood. CDR3 nucleotides: TGTGCCAGCAGCCCTAGTGGGGGGAGCTCCTACAATGAGCAGTTCTTC. Its protein is CASSPSGGSSYNEQFF.